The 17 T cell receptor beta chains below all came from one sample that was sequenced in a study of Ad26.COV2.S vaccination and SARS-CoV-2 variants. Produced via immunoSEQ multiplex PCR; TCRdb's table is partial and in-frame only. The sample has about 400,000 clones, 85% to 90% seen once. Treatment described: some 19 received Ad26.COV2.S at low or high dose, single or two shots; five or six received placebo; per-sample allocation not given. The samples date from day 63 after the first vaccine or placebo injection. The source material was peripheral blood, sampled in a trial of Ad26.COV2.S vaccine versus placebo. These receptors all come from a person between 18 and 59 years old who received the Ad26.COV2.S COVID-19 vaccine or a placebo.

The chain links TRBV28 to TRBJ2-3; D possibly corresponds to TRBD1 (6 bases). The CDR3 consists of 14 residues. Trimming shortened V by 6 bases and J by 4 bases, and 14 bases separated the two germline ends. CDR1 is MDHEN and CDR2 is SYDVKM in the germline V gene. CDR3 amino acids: CASSYTDSPDTQYF. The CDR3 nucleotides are TGTGCCAGCAGCTATACGGACAGTCCAGATACGCAGTATTTT.

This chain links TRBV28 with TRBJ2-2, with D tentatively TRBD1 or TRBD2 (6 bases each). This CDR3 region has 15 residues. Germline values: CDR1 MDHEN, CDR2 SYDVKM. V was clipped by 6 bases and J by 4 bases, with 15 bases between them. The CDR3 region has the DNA TGTGCCAGCAGCAAACTCGGGGGCGGCACCGGGGAGCTGTTTTTT. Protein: CASSKLGGGTGELFF.

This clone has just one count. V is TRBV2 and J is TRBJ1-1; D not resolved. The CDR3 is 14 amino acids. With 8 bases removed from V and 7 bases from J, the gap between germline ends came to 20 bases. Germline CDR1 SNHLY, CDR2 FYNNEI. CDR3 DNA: TGTGCCAGCGTCGAGGGTGCATTCTCCCTTGAAGCTTTCTTT. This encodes CASVEGAFSLEAFF.

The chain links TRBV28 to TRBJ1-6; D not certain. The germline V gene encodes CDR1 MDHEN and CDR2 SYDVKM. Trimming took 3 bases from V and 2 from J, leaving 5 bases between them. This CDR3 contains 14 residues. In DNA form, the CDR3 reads TGTGCCAGCAGTTTTCGGGCCTATAATTCACCCCTCCACTTT. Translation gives CASSFRAYNSPLHF. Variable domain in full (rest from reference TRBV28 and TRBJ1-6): DVKVTQSSRYLVKRTGEKVFLECVQDMDHENMFWYRQDPGLGLRLIYFSYDVKMKEKGDIPEGYSVSREKKERFSLILESASTNQTSMYLCASSFRAYNSPLHFGNGTRLTVT.

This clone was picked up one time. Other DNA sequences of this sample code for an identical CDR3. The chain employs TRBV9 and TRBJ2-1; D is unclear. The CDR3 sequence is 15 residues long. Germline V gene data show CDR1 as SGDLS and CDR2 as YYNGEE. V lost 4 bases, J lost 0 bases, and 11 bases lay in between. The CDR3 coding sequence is TGTGCCAGCAGCCCAAGACCAAGCTCCTACAATGAGCAGTTCTTC. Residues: CASSPRPSSYNEQFF. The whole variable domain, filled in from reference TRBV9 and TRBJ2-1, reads DSGVTQTPKHLITATGQRVTLRCSPRSGDLSVYWYQQSLDQGLQFLIQYYNGEERAKGNILERFSAQQFPDLHSELNLSSLELGDSALYFCASSPRPSSYNEQFFGPGTRLTVL.

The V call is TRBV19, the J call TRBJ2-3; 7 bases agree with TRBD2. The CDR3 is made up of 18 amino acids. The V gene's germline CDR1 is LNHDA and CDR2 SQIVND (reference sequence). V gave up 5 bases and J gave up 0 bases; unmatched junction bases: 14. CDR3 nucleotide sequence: TGTGCCAGTAGTGGGGGGGATAGCGGGCACCCTAGCACAGATACGCAGTATTTT. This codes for CASSGGDSGHPSTDTQYF. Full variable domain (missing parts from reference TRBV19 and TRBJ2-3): DGGITQSPKYLFRKEGQNVTLSCEQNLNHDAMYWYRQDPGQGLRLIYYSQIVNDFQKGDIAEGYSVSREKKESFPLTVTSAQKNPTAFYLCASSGGDSGHPSTDTQYFGPGTRLTVL.

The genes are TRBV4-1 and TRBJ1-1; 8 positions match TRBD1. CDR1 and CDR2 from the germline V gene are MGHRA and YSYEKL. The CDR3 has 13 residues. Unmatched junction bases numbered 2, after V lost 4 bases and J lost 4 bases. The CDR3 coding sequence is TGCGCCAGCAGCCCTACAGGGGGCACTGAAGCTTTCTTT. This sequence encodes CASSPTGGTEAFF.

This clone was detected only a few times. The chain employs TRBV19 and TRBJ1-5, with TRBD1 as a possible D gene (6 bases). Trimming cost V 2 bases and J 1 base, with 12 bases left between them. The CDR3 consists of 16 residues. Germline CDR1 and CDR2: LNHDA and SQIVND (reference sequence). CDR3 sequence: CASSIRGGLSNQPQHF. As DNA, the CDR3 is TGTGCCAGTAGTATACGGGGGGGGCTAAGCAATCAGCCCCAGCATTTT.

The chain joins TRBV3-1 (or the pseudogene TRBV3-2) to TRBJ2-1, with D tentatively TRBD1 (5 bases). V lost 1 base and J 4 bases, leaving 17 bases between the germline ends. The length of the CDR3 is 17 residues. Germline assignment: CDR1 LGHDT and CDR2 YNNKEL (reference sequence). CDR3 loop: CASSQVGWGMEYNEQFF. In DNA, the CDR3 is TGTGCCAGCAGCCAAGTCGGGTGGGGCATGGAATACAATGAGCAGTTCTTC.

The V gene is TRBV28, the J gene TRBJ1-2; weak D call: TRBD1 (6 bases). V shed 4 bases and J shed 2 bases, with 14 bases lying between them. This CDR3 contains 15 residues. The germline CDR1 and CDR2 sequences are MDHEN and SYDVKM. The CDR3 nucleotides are TGTGCCAGCAGTTCCAGGGGCCCCCTAAACTATGGCTACACCTTC. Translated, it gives CASSSRGPLNYGYTF.

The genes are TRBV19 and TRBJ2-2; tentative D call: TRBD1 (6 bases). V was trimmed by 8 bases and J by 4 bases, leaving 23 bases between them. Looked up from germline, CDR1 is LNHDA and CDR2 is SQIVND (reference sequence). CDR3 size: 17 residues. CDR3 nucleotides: TGTGCCAGTGCGACCGACTCAACAGGGCGCATCACCGGGGAGCTGTTTTTT. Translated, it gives CASATDSTGRITGELFF.

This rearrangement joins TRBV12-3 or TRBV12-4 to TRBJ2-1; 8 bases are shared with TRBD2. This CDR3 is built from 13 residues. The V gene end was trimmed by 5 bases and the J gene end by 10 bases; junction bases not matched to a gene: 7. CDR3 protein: CASSTFSGAEQFF. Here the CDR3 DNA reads TGTGCCAGCAGTACCTTTAGCGGGGCAGAGCAGTTCTTC.

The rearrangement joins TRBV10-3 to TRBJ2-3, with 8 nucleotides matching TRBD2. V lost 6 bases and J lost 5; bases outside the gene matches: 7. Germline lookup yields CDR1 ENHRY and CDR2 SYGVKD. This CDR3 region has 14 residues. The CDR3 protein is CAIRTGGGQDTQYF. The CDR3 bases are TGTGCCATCAGGACGGGCGGGGGGCAAGATACGCAGTATTTT.

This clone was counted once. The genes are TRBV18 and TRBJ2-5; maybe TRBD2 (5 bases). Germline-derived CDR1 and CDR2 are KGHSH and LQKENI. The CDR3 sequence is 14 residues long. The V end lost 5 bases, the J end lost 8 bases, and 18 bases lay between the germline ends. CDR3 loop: CASSLRPPEATQYF. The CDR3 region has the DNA TGTGCCAGCTCATTAAGGCCCCCGGAGGCTACCCAGTACTTC.

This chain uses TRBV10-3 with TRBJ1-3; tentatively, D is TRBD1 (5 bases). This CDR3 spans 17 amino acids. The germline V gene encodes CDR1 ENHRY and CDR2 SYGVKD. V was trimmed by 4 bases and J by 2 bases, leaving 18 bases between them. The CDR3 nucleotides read TGTGCCATCAGTGGTTTTGGACAACAGCTACCTGGAAACACCATATATTTT. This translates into CAISGFGQQLPGNTIYF.

CDR3 nucleotides: TGTGCCAGCAGTGATGGAAGGAGGGCCGGCAACCGGAGAGGAAACACCATATATTTT. Protein: CASSDGRRAGNRRGNTIYF. This chain uses TRBV6-1 with TRBJ1-3; D is unclear. CDR3 length equals 19 residues. Trimming took off 3 bases at V and 4 bases at J, with 25 bases between the two ends. Germline lookup yields CDR1 MNHNS and CDR2 SASEGT.

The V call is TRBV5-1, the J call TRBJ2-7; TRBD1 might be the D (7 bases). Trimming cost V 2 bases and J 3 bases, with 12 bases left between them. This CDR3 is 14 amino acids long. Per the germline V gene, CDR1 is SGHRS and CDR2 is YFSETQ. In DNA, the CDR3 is TGCGCCAGCAGCTTCTCAGGGGGGAGCTACGAGCAGTACTTC. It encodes CASSFSGGSYEQYF.